The clone carrying this T cell receptor beta chain has a count of ten or more. Its antigen is unknown. This sample is drawn from a study of post-analysis software for immune sequencing data. Findings and caveats of the study: Patients used about 5 TRBV segments, including TRBV5-6, TRBV5-1 and TRBV20-1, more often than controls. Versus controls, multiple sclerosis patients showed significantly lower diversity (normalized Chao1). By F measure, samples from a shared preparation batch strongly co-clustered.

V shed 1 base and J shed 4 bases, with 7 bases lying between them. This CDR3 contains 13 residues. TCR beta libraries were prepared from cDNA with unique molecular identifiers. MiXCR, applied by TCRdb to the PCR reads, yields one record per CDR3 protein. The repertoire includes over 700,000 distinct CDR3 sequences, 25% to 30% of them detected once, and roughly 0.57% sits in the top ten. What was sequenced was blood. This clonotype originated in a girl between 5 and 17 years old with multiple sclerosis. This chain links TRBV12-3 or TRBV12-4 with TRBJ1-2; no clear D. The CDR3 nucleotides read TGTGCCAGCAGTTTAGGCCAGTCCTATGGCTACACCTTC. Its protein product is CASSLGQSYGYTF.